The text below deals with one TCR beta chain. Its antigen remains unidentified. Collection of blood occurred at baseline, at cycle 4 day 1, and at cycle 7 day 1. Between the trimmed V and J ends, which lost 1 base and 8 bases, there was a span of 16 bases. Per the germline V gene, CDR1 is SGHNT and CDR2 is YYREEE (reference sequence). The CDR3 totals 15 residues. This specimen comes from a study of OX40 agonist ivuxolimab in advanced cancers. Study details: Participants averaged 60 years of age (range roughly 23 to 90) and were 75% to 90% male. Study-wide points: CD4+ and CD8+ blood T cells expanded clonally by week 6 at 0.1 to 3.0 mg/kg. Part of the nonresponder group also had normalized T-cell clonal expansion that was low.

Using immunoSEQ multiplex PCR, the repertoire was profiled, and TCRdb retains in-frame clones only, with some absent. The table has around 80,000 clones, 80% to 95% seen once; the top ten hold around 0.65%. Here the sequenced sample was CD4+ or CD8+ T cells sorted from blood, taken in a trial of the OX40 agonist ivuxolimab. The chain has TRBV5-4 and TRBJ2-1; D is possibly TRBD1 (6 bases). The receptor was isolated from an adult with an advanced solid tumor such as melanoma, head and neck, liver or kidney cancer. The CDR3 spells CASSLLQGWVDEQFF. DNA for the CDR3: TGTGCCAGCAGCTTGCTTCAGGGGTGGGTCGATGAGCAGTTCTTC.